A single TCR beta chain is shown here with its context. No antigen is known for it. Each donor was healthy, and each was a bone marrow donor. Though nominally healthy at sampling, donors likely had unrecorded immune exposures. The sample originates from a study of cytomegalovirus exposure and HLA in healthy donors. Overall study results and limits: Donors were assumed by presence/absence analyses to have roughly uniform sequencing depth. In a later analysis, TCR beta V- and J-gene trimming was associated with a missense DCLRE1C variant.

CDR3 size: 17 residues. J gave up 10 bases and V 3 bases, and 13 bases lay outside the gene matches. Germline assignment: CDR1 MDHEN and CDR2 SYDVKM. Use of 60 Vbeta and 13 Jbeta primers characterized the PCR. Clones were read by immunoSEQ multiplex PCR, and TCRdb kept only the in-frame ones, dropping some. The data contain 170,000 or so clones, about four fifths of them singletons. The receptor was isolated from a girl under 18 in good health and CMV-seropositive. The sample consisted of PBMCs. The rearrangement uses TRBV28 and TRBJ2-1; 12 bases fit TRBD2. This chain's CDR3 is CASSLRTSGGTEREQFF. The CDR3 DNA is TGTGCCAGCAGTTTGCGAACTAGCGGGGGGACCGAGCGCGAGCAGTTCTTC.